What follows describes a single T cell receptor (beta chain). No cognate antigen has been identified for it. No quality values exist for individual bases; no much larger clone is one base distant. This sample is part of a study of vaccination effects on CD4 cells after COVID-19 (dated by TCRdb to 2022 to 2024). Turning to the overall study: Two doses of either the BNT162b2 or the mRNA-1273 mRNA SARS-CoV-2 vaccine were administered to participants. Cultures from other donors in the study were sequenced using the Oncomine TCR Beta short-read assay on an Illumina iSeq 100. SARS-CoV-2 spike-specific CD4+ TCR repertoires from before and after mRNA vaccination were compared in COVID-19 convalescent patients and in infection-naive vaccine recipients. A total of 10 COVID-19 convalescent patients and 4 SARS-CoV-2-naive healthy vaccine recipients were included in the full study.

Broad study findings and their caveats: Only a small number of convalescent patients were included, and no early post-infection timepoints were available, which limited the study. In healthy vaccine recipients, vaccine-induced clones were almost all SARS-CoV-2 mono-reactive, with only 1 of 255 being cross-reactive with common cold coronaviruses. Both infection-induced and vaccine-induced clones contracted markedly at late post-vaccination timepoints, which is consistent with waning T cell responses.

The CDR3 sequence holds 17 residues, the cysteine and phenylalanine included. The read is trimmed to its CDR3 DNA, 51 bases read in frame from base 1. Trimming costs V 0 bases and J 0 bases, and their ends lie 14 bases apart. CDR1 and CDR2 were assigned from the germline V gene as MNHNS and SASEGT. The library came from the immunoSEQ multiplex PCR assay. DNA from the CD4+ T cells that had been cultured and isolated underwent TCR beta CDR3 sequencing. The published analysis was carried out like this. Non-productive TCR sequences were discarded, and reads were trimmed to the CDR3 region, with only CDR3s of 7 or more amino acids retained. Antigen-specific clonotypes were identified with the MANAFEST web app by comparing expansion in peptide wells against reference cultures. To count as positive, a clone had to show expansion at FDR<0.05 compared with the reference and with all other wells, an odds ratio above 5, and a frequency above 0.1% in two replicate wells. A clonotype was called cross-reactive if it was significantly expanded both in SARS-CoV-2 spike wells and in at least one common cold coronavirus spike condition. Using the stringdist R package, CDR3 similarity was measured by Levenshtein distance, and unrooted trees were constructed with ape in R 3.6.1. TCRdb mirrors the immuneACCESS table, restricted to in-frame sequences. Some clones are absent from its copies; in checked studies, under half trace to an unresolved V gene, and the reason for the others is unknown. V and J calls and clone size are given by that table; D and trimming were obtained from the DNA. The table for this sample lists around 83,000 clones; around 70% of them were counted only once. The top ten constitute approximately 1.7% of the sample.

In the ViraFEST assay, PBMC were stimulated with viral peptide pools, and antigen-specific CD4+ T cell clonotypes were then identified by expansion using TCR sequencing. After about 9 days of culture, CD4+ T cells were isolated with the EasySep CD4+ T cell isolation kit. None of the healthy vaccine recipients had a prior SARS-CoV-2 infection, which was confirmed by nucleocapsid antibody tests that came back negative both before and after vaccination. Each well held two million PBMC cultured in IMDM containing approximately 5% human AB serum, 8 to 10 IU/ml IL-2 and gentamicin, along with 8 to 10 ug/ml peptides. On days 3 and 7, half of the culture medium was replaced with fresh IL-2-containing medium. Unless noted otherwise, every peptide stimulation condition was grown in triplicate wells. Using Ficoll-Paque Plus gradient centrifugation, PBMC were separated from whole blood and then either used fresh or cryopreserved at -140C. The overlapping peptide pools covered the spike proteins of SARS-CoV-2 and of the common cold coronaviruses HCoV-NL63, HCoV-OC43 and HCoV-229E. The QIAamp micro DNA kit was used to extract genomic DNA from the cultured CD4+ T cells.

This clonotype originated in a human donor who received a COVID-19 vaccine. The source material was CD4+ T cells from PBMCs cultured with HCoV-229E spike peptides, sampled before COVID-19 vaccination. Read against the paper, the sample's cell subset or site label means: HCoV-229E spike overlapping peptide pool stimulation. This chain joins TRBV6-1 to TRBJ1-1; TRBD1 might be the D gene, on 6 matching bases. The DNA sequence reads TGTGCCAGCAGTGAAGCGCTTCGAGGACAGATGAACACTGAAGCTTTCTTT. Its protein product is CASSEALRGQMNTEAFF.